These 5 T cell receptor beta chains came from one sample sequenced in a study of blood T cell repertoires in COVID-19. Repertoires were generated with immunoSEQ multiplex PCR, while TCRdb's copy carries only in-frame clones and drops some. The table shows 200,000 to 250,000 clones, with roughly 90% occurring only once. Material for sequencing was peripheral blood. These receptors were collected from a woman aged 40 to 50 with acute or convalescent COVID-19.

This chain joins TRBV19 and TRBJ1-2; the D gene is possibly TRBD1 (5 bases). The CDR3 loop spans 13 amino acids. Germline V gives CDR1 LNHDA, CDR2 SQIVND (reference sequence). The V end lost 5 bases, the J end lost 5 bases, and 12 bases lay between the germline ends. In nucleotides, the CDR3 is TGTGCCAGTAGTTCCGGGCAGGGTTATGGCTACACCTTC. Encoded protein: CASSSGQGYGYTF. Based on the CDR3 plus reference TRBV19 and TRBJ1-2, the full variable domain is DGGITQSPKYLFRKEGQNVTLSCEQNLNHDAMYWYRQDPGQGLRLIYYSQIVNDFQKGDIAEGYSVSREKKESFPLTVTSAQKNPTAFYLCASSSGQGYGYTFGSGTRLTVV.

The genes are TRBV3-1 (or the pseudogene TRBV3-2) and TRBJ2-5, with D possibly matching TRBD1 (5 bases). The germline V gene has CDR1 LGHDT and CDR2 YNNKEL (reference sequence). This CDR3 contains 13 residues. Trimming pared 3 bases from V and 4 bases from J, leaving 9 bases between. The CDR3 bases are TGTGCCAGCAGCCAGCAAAGGGGAGAGACCCAGTACTTC. As protein: CASSQQRGETQYF.

The chain employs TRBV3-1 (or the pseudogene TRBV3-2) and TRBJ1-1; a weak D match, TRBD1 (5 bases). The CDR3 consists of 15 residues. Per germline, CDR1 LGHDT and CDR2 YNNKEL (reference sequence). V was clipped by 0 bases and J by 0 bases, with 8 bases between them. The CDR3 reads CASSQDGHVNTEAFF. The CDR3 coding sequence is TGTGCCAGCAGCCAAGACGGACACGTGAACACTGAAGCTTTCTTT.

This clone was found a few times. V and J are TRBV10-3 and TRBJ1-2, with a possible D match to TRBD1 (5 bases). The CDR3 sequence is 16 residues long. Germline-derived CDR1 and CDR2 are ENHRY and SYGVKD. The V end lost 2 bases, the J end lost 1 base, and 14 bases lay between the germline ends. CDR3: CAISEPKAGVNYGYTF. The DNA for the CDR3 is TGTGCCATCAGTGAGCCCAAGGCGGGGGTTAACTATGGCTACACCTTC.

The chain is built from TRBV5-8 and TRBJ1-6, with unresolved D. V lost 0 bases to trimming and J lost 7 bases, with 5 bases between them. The CDR3 length is 13 residues. Germline CDR1 and CDR2: SGHTS and YDEGEE. The CDR3 sequence is CASSLAGNSPLHF. The CDR3 bases are TGTGCCAGCAGCTTGGCGGGGAATTCACCCCTCCACTTT.